This TCR beta chain derives from a study of blood T cell repertoires in COVID-19. Study at large: Acute-phase and convalescent COVID-19 samples originated in the United States, Italy and Spain. From T cells, B-cell-depleted T cells, or PBMCs came the material, which was cDNA or gDNA.

CDR3 length equals 15 residues. Trimming removed 2 bases at V and 7 bases at J, with 12 bases between. Germline CDR1 and CDR2: MNHEY and SVGAGI. Some clones are missing from TCRdb's copy, which holds only in-frame ones; the method was immunoSEQ multiplex PCR. There are 260,000 or so clones in the sample; about four fifths occur only once, and less than 4% lies in the top ten. Participant-reported clinical history was the basis for cohort assignment. Participants in the exposed group had met a COVID-19 case in the 2 weeks before joining the study. The genes are TRBV6-5 and TRBJ1-6; D gene unclear. What was sequenced was PBMCs or T cells enriched from blood (not recorded which). The receptor was isolated from a middle-aged woman who had been exposed to COVID-19. CDR3 residues: CASSYDSISNSPLHF. CDR3 bases: TGTGCCAGCAGTTACGATAGTATTAGCAATTCACCCCTCCACTTT.